This entry lists 28 T cell receptor beta chains sequenced from one sample in a study of cytomegalovirus exposure and HLA in healthy donors. The primer mix had 60 Vbeta and 13 Jbeta primers. The data were produced by immunoSEQ multiplex PCR, yet TCRdb's version contains in-frame clones alone and is incomplete. Of approximately 160,000 clones in the sample, roughly 78% are singletons; the top ten hold 1%. The sequenced material came from PBMCs. The receptors were gathered from a woman in her 50s in good health and CMV-seropositive.

The CDR3 sequence: CASSLALLSSGSLSYNEQFF. The CDR3 region has the DNA TGTGCCAGCAGCTTAGCGCTTTTATCTAGCGGGAGTCTCTCCTACAATGAGCAGTTCTTC. This rearrangement joins TRBV7-8 to TRBJ2-1, with 10 bases aligning to TRBD2. There are 20 residues in the CDR3. The trim removed 0 bases at V and 0 bases at J, leaving 11 bases unmatched. Per the germline V gene, CDR1 is SGHVS and CDR2 is FQNEAQ.

The chain recombines TRBV7-2 with TRBJ2-1; D gene unclear. This CDR3 has 15 residues. CDR1 SGHTA and CDR2 FQGNSA come from the germline V gene. With 5 bases removed from V and 5 bases from J, the gap between germline ends came to 16 bases. The CDR3 DNA follows: TGTGCCAGCAGCCTCACTTCAGGCTTCAACAATGAGCAGTTCTTC. It yields the protein CASSLTSGFNNEQFF. Looking up the rest from reference TRBV7-2 and TRBJ2-1 gives the full variable domain: GAGVSQSPSNKVTEKGKDVELRCDPISGHTALYWYRQSLGQGLEFLIYFQGNSAPDKSGLPSDRFSAERTGGSVSTLTIQRTQQEDSAVYLCASSLTSGFNNEQFFGPGTRLTVL.

V and J are TRBV7-9 and TRBJ1-1, with TRBD1 as a possible D gene (6 bases). Germline assignment: CDR1 SEHNR and CDR2 FQNEAQ (reference sequence). This CDR3 comprises 16 residues. V was pared by 5 bases and J by 1 base, with 17 bases between. CDR3 in amino acids: CASSPKGGTENTEAFF. CDR3 bases: TGTGCCAGCAGCCCTAAGGGGGGGACCGAGAACACTGAAGCTTTCTTT.

The J gene is TRBJ2-1, the V gene TRBV5-8, with 7 bases lining up with TRBD2. With V trimmed by 5 bases and J by 9 bases, 14 bases remained unmatched. Looked up from germline, CDR1 is SGHTS and CDR2 is YDEGEE. This CDR3 comprises 15 residues. The CDR3 sequence: CASSSRTRRDAEQFF. DNA of the CDR3: TGTGCCAGCAGTTCTCGGACTAGACGGGACGCTGAGCAGTTCTTC. Full variable domain (outside the CDR3, taken from reference TRBV5-8 and TRBJ2-1): EAGVTQSPTHLIKTRGQQATLRCSPISGHTSVYWYQQALGLGLQFLLWYDEGEERNRGNFPPRFSGRQFPNYSSELNVNALELEDSALYLCASSSRTRRDAEQFFGPGTRLTVL.

V and J are TRBV11-1 and TRBJ2-7, with TRBD1 as a possible D gene (5 bases). Germline V gene data show CDR1 as SGHAT and CDR2 as FQDESV (reference sequence). The CDR3 runs to 13 residues. Trimming shortened V by 1 base and J by 5 bases, and 9 bases separated the two germline ends. This CDR3 reads CASSLDRTNEQYF. CDR3 sequence (DNA): TGTGCCAGCAGCTTAGACAGGACAAACGAGCAGTACTTC.

V is TRBV14 and J is TRBJ2-3; TRBD2 aligns across 11 bases. Germline trimming cut 2 bases from V and 3 bases from J; bases unmatched to any gene: 4. This CDR3 is built from 16 residues. Germline CDR1 and CDR2: SGHDN and FVKESK. The chain's CDR3 is CASSQLAGGPTDTQYF. In DNA form, the CDR3 reads TGTGCCAGCAGCCAATTAGCGGGGGGGCCTACAGATACGCAGTATTTT.

The chain is built from TRBV6-4 and TRBJ2-2; no reliable D call. The ends were cut back, 6 bases at V and 4 bases at J, with 9 bases in the middle. CDR1 is MRHNA, CDR2 SNTAGT, per germline. The CDR3 loop spans 13 amino acids. The CDR3: CASRKASTGELFF. The CDR3 DNA follows: TGTGCCAGCAGAAAAGCGTCCACCGGGGAGCTGTTTTTT.

The chain combines TRBV5-5 with TRBJ1-1; D remains ambiguous. Looked up from germline, CDR1 is SGHKS and CDR2 is YYEKEE (reference sequence). The CDR3 contains 15 residues. The germline V and J ends were trimmed by 4 bases and 4 bases, with 17 bases remaining between them. The CDR3 sequence is CASSLLVTEATEAFF. For the CDR3, the DNA is TGTGCCAGCAGCCTCTTGGTGACGGAGGCCACTGAAGCTTTCTTT. The complete variable domain, with remaining parts taken from reference TRBV5-5 and TRBJ1-1, reads DAGVTQSPTHLIKTRGQQVTLRCSPISGHKSVSWYQQVLGQGPQFIFQYYEKEERGRGNFPDRFSARQFPNYSSELNVNALLLGDSALYLCASSLLVTEATEAFFGQGTRLTVV.

The chain joins TRBV28 to TRBJ1-1, with 7 bases matching TRBD1. CDR1 MDHEN and CDR2 SYDVKM come from the germline V gene. V was pared by 7 bases and J by 4 bases, with 9 bases of the junction left unmatched. The CDR3 contains 14 residues. The CDR3: CASNLIQGGTEAFF. The CDR3 coding sequence is TGTGCCAGCAACCTTATTCAGGGGGGCACTGAAGCTTTCTTT.

This clone was seen just once. The chain employs TRBV29-1 and TRBJ2-1; a weak D match, TRBD1 (6 bases). Germline assignment: CDR1 SQVTM and CDR2 ANQGSEA. The ends were cut back, 6 bases at V and 4 bases at J, with 13 bases in the middle. The CDR3 loop spans 13 amino acids. The CDR3 DNA reads TGCAGCGTCCAAAGGGACAAATACAATGAGCAGTTCTTC. It codes for CSVQRDKYNEQFF.

This clone was recorded only once. This chain links TRBV7-3 with TRBJ1-2, with TRBD1 identical over 8 bases. The V gene's germline CDR1 is SGHTA and CDR2 FQGTGA. This CDR3 is 13 amino acids long. V trimming: 5 bases; J trimming: 5 bases; junction bases outside the gene matches: 4. CDR3 in DNA: TGTGCCAGCAGCAACGACAGGGGATATGGCTACACCTTC. Encoded protein: CASSNDRGYGYTF.

V usage is TRBV7-9 and J usage is TRBJ1-6; D ambiguous. CDR3 length: 15 residues. CDR1 and CDR2 from the germline V gene are SEHNR and FQNEAQ (reference sequence). V shed 2 bases and J shed 7 bases, with 12 bases lying between them. CDR3 nucleotide sequence: TGTGCCAGCAGCTTAAAAGCAGGTCTCAATTCACCCCTCCACTTT. This translates into CASSLKAGLNSPLHF.

The chain has TRBV6-5 and TRBJ2-5; D perhaps matches TRBD1 (5 bases). This CDR3 is built from 12 residues. Germline V gene lookup returns CDR1 MNHEY and CDR2 SVGAGI. The germline V and J ends were trimmed by 6 bases and 9 bases, with 14 bases remaining between them. CDR3 sequence (DNA): TGTGCCAGCAGCCGACGAGAAGGGGCCCAGTACTTC. Translation: CASSRREGAQYF.

This clone was observed once. One junction end does not reproduce the germline sequence, and a read error may be involved. V usage is TRBV7-9 and J usage is TRBJ1-5; D gene uncertain. Germline CDR1 reads SEHNR; CDR2 reads FQNEAQ (reference sequence). The CDR3 consists of 15 residues. The chain's CDR3 is CSSSFASGYNQPQHF. The CDR3 nucleotides read TGTTCCAGCAGCTTCGCTTCAGGATACAATCAGCCCCAGCATTTT.

The rearrangement links TRBV7-2 to TRBJ2-5; 13 bases align to TRBD2. CDR1 SGHTA and CDR2 FQGNSA come from the germline V gene. The CDR3 has 19 amino acids. The trim removed 5 bases at V and 2 bases at J, leaving 14 bases unmatched. The CDR3, as DNA: TGTGCCAGCAGCCCCCGAACTGGACTAGCGGGGGTCCCTCAAGAGACCCAGTACTTC. It translates to CASSPRTGLAGVPQETQYF.

This clone was detected only a few times. This chain's CDR3 is CASSLRQGSNQPQHF. The CDR3 nucleotides read TGTGCCAGCTCACTACGACAGGGTAGCAATCAGCCCCAGCATTTT. This rearrangement joins TRBV18 to TRBJ1-5; 7 nucleotides agree with TRBD1. The CDR3 is 15 residues long. The ends lost 4 bases at V and 0 bases at J; junction bases unmatched: 3. Germline V gene sequence: CDR1 KGHSH, CDR2 LQKENI.

V gene TRBV7-8 combines with J gene TRBJ1-4; TRBD1 agrees at 8 bases. The CDR3 is 17 residues long. CDR1 and CDR2 from the germline V gene are SGHVS and FQNEAQ. V trimming: 5 bases; J trimming: 4 bases; junction bases outside the gene matches: 12. CDR3 nucleotides: TGTGCCAGCAGCAACCTGGGACAGGCCGCCTTTAATGAAAAACTGTTTTTT. Translating gives CASSNLGQAAFNEKLFF.

The chain links TRBV6-6 to TRBJ1-5; no reliable D call. CDR1 is MNHNY, CDR2 SVGAGI, per germline (reference sequence). The CDR3 spans 14 residues. Between the trimmed V and J ends, which lost 7 bases and 2 bases, there was a span of 12 bases. DNA of the CDR3: TGTGCCAGCAAACTACCCCGGGGCAATCAGCCCCAGCATTTT. This codes for CASKLPRGNQPQHF.

The V and J genes are TRBV28 and TRBJ1-2, with TRBD1 matching over 7 bases. The V gene end was trimmed by 6 bases and the J gene end by 4 bases; junction bases not matched to a gene: 2. Germline V gene lookup returns CDR1 MDHEN and CDR2 SYDVKM. The CDR3 totals 12 residues. For the CDR3, the DNA is TGTGCCAGCAGGACAGGGAGCTATGGCTACACCTTC. This sequence encodes CASRTGSYGYTF.

The chain carries TRBV6-6 and TRBJ1-2; D remains ambiguous. V was clipped by 4 bases and J by 0 bases, with 6 bases between them. The length of the CDR3 is 13 residues. Germline lookup yields CDR1 MNHNY and CDR2 SVGAGI (reference sequence). Here the CDR3 reads CASSFDTNYGYTF. CDR3 nucleotides: TGTGCCAGCAGTTTCGACACTAACTATGGCTACACCTTC.

This chain joins TRBV6-1 and TRBJ1-6, with TRBD1 as a possible D gene (6 bases). Germline V gene sequence: CDR1 MNHNS, CDR2 SASEGT. The ends were cut back, 3 bases at V and 8 bases at J, with 8 bases in the middle. This CDR3 has 13 residues. The CDR3 nucleotides are TGTGCCAGCAGTGACAGGGGTTATTCACCCCTCCACTTT. This codes for CASSDRGYSPLHF.

The J gene is TRBJ1-4, the V gene TRBV7-9, with D uncertain. Trimming removed 1 base from V and 10 bases from J, with 10 bases in between. The CDR3 is 13 residues long. Germline V CDR1 and CDR2: SEHNR, FQNEAQ (reference sequence). The CDR3 sequence: CASSLVGGIKLFF. The DNA of the CDR3 is TGTGCCAGCAGCTTAGTCGGAGGGATAAAACTGTTTTTT.

This clone was detected a few times. V is TRBV4-3 and J is TRBJ2-1; TRBD2 matches 12 bases. The germline CDR1 and CDR2 sequences are LGHNA and YSLEER. V lost 1 base to trimming and J lost 2 bases; unmatched junction nucleotides: 3. There are 17 residues in the CDR3. CDR3 bases: TGCGCCAGCAGCCAAGCCTCTAGCGGGGGGGCCTACAATGAGCAGTTCTTC. Translation: CASSQASSGGAYNEQFF.

The chain uses TRBV28 and TRBJ1-4, with D maybe TRBD1 (5 bases). V lost 8 bases to trimming and J lost 5 bases, with 12 bases between them. From germline, CDR1 is MDHEN and CDR2 SYDVKM. This CDR3 comprises 13 residues. The CDR3, as DNA: TGTGCCAGCCTAGACAGTGCGAATGAAAAACTGTTTTTT. Protein sequence: CASLDSANEKLFF.

This clone was seen a few times. V gene TRBV18 combines with J gene TRBJ1-1; 8 positions match TRBD1. The trim removed 4 bases at V and 10 bases at J, leaving 8 bases unmatched. This CDR3 has 13 amino acids. The germline CDR1 and CDR2 sequences are KGHSH and LQKENI. CDR3 region: CASSLGQGEGAFF. DNA of the CDR3: TGTGCCAGCTCACTTGGACAGGGTGAGGGAGCTTTCTTT.

The rearrangement links TRBV6-5 to TRBJ1-5; D is uncertain. V lost 2 bases to trimming and J lost 13 bases, with 9 bases between them. Germline assignment: CDR1 MNHEY and CDR2 SVGAGI. This CDR3 is built from 11 residues. For the CDR3, the DNA is TGTGCCAGCAGTTACCCCGGGGAACAGCATTTT. This translates into CASSYPGEQHF.

As regards this clone: The conserved final phenylalanine or tryptophan is absent from the CDR3, which likely points to a read error. This chain connects TRBV7-8 to TRBJ1-1; 7 nucleotides line up with TRBD1. The CDR3 sequence is 14 residues long. After removal of 4 bases from V and 2 bases from J, the junction contained 4 bases not matched to a gene. Germline V gene lookup returns CDR1 SGHVS and CDR2 FQNEAQ. This CDR3 is CASSSQGQNTEAFS. In DNA, the CDR3 is TGTGCCAGCAGCTCACAGGGGCAAAACACTGAAGCTTTCTCT.

This chain links TRBV11-3 with TRBJ1-3; 7 bases align to TRBD1. Germline assignment: CDR1 SGHNT and CDR2 YENEEA. V was pared by 7 bases and J by 1 base, with 1 base of the junction left unmatched. The CDR3 extends over 13 amino acids. The CDR3 sequence is CASTTGSGNTIYF. CDR3 bases: TGTGCCAGCACGACAGGGTCTGGAAACACCATATATTTT.